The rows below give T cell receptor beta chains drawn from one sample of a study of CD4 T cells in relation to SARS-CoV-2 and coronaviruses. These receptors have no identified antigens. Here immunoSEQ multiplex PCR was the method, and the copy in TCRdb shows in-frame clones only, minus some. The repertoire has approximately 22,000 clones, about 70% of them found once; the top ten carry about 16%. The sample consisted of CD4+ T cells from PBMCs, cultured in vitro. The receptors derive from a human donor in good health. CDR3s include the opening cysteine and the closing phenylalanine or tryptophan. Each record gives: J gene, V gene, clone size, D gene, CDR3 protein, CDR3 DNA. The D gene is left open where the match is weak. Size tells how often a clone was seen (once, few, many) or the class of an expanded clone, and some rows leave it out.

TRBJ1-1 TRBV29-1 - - CSVGWDTGSEAFF TGCAGCGTTGGGTGGGACACCGGATCTGAAGCTTTCTTT
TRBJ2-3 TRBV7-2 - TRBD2 CASSWTSGASTDTQYF TGTGCCAGCAGCTGGACTAGCGGGGCGAGCACAGATACGCAGTATTTT
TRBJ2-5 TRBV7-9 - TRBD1 CASSSRQGRETQYF TGTGCCAGCAGCTCTCGACAGGGAAGAGAGACCCAGTACTTC
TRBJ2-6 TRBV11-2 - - CASSDGRSSGANVLTF TGTGCCAGCAGCGATGGCAGAAGCTCTGGGGCCAACGTCCTGACTTTC
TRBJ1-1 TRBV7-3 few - CASSLGGPTEAFF TGTGCCAGCAGCTTAGGGGGGCCCACTGAAGCTTTCTTT
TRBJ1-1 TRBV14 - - CASSHFPMNTEAFF TGTGCCAGCAGCCATTTCCCCATGAACACTGAAGCTTTCTTT
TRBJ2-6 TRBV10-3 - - CAISGGRQSGANVLTF TGTGCCATCAGTGGGGGCCGTCAATCTGGGGCCAACGTCCTGACTTTC
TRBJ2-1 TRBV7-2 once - CASRKLAVNEQFF TGTGCCAGCAGGAAACTAGCAGTCAATGAGCAGTTCTTC
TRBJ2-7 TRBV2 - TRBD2 CASNRLAGVREQYF TGTGCCAGCAATAGACTAGCGGGAGTACGCGAGCAGTACTTC
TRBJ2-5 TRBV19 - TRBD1 CASSRGDRGGGETQYF TGTGCCAGTAGTAGAGGGGACAGGGGAGGAGGAGAGACCCAGTACTTC